These T cell receptor beta chains were read from a single sample in a study of cytomegalovirus exposure and HLA in healthy donors. The protocol was immunoSEQ multiplex PCR, while the TCRdb copy is restricted to in-frame clones and leaves out a portion. This sample yields 75,000 to 90,000 clones, of which around 79% are seen a single time; around a fifth belongs to the top ten. Sequenced: PBMCs. The receptors originated from a woman in her 40s in good health and CMV-seropositive. CDR3s include the opening cysteine and the closing phenylalanine or tryptophan. The order of the fields is V gene, clone size, CDR3 protein. The size of a clone is reported for some rows only, either as once, few or many, or as a class for expanded clones.

V gene: TRBV6-1; clone size: -; CDR3 protein: CASSEDRGPSEKLFF
V gene: TRBV5-4; clone size: few; CDR3 protein: CASSTGLAGYNEQFF
V gene: TRBV6-5; clone size: -; CDR3 protein: CASSQKNTEAFF
V gene: TRBV6-1; clone size: -; CDR3 protein: CASRMPDRATYEQYF
V gene: TRBV5-6; clone size: -; CDR3 protein: CASSITGYNIQYF
V gene: TRBV6-1; clone size: -; CDR3 protein: CASSHRGPGGYEQYF
V gene: TRBV7-2; clone size: -; CDR3 protein: CASRQQEISYYEQYF
V gene: TRBV5-4; clone size: -; CDR3 protein: CASSFPGDGLAETQYF
V gene: TRBV27; clone size: -; CDR3 protein: CASSLAGGKYNEQFF
V gene: TRBV27; clone size: once; CDR3 protein: CASSSSLQGANQPQHF
V gene: TRBV10-3; clone size: -; CDR3 protein: CAISDPRTAQETQYF
V gene: TRBV5-4; clone size: -; CDR3 protein: CASSTLAGRDLYEQYF
V gene: TRBV27; clone size: -; CDR3 protein: CASSFRGAAEAFF
V gene: TRBV29-1; clone size: once; CDR3 protein: CSVEPGLHSDTQYF
V gene: TRBV7-9; clone size: -; CDR3 protein: CASSQPRLQTTEAFF
V gene: TRBV6-5; clone size: -; CDR3 protein: CASSWGTGKVVDGYTF
V gene: TRBV6-6; clone size: -; CDR3 protein: CASSWGGEQYF
V gene: TRBV27; clone size: -; CDR3 protein: CASKGFGNQPQHF
V gene: TRBV4-1; clone size: -; CDR3 protein: CASSHTALGDTQYF
V gene: TRBV29-1; clone size: -; CDR3 protein: CSGMGQTYEQYF
V gene: TRBV4-1; clone size: -; CDR3 protein: CASSQDAAYSGNTIYF
V gene: TRBV11-2; clone size: -; CDR3 protein: CASSLPFFQAYEQYF
V gene: TRBV9; clone size: -; CDR3 protein: CASSSYERGSDTQYF
V gene: TRBV4-1; clone size: -; CDR3 protein: CASSQELLGQVKNEKLFF
V gene: TRBV15; clone size: -; CDR3 protein: CATSSRVSGANVLTF
V gene: TRBV11-2; clone size: -; CDR3 protein: CASSSQGWETQYF
V gene: TRBV28; clone size: few; CDR3 protein: CASSLGGYEQYF
V gene: TRBV6-5; clone size: few; CDR3 protein: CASSYQNTGELFF
V gene: TRBV6-1; clone size: once; CDR3 protein: CASRAGQGSYEQYF
V gene: TRBV6-1; clone size: -; CDR3 protein: CASILAEYSYEQYF
V gene: TRBV28; clone size: medium-sized; CDR3 protein: CASRTYGGTTYNEQFF
V gene: TRBV19; clone size: -; CDR3 protein: CASSIGASEQYF
V gene: TRBV7-9; clone size: -; CDR3 protein: CASSLSGRGYNEQFF
V gene: TRBV19; clone size: few; CDR3 protein: CASSISLRGFNEKLFF
V gene: TRBV7-6; clone size: few; CDR3 protein: CASSFGTDNYGYTF
V gene: TRBV28; clone size: -; CDR3 protein: CASKGRKDTNF
V gene: TRBV6-1; clone size: -; CDR3 protein: CASRQPGQSPHEQYF
V gene: TRBV29-1; clone size: -; CDR3 protein: CSVRDSSREQYF
V gene: TRBV7-8; clone size: -; CDR3 protein: CASSRGQSSGNTIYF
V gene: TRBV7-9; clone size: -; CDR3 protein: CASTPGAGGFTEAFF
V gene: TRBV6-1; clone size: -; CDR3 protein: CASSESSGASGGARRETQYF
V gene: TRBV6-1; clone size: -; CDR3 protein: CASSRTPYGYTF
V gene: TRBV27; clone size: -; CDR3 protein: CASSLGRAGANVLTF
V gene: TRBV6-5; clone size: once; CDR3 protein: CASSYSRLDITDTQYF
V gene: TRBV7-8; clone size: -; CDR3 protein: CASRLDGLADTNEQFF
V gene: TRBV2; clone size: -; CDR3 protein: CASRREGTRPTNIQYF
V gene: TRBV11-2; clone size: -; CDR3 protein: CASSLAGGNSPLHF
V gene: TRBV7-2; clone size: -; CDR3 protein: CASSNRDRGEYEQYF